This is a list of T cell receptor beta chains from one sample in a study of Graves' ophthalmopathy and Graves' hyperthyroidism. One entry per CDR3 protein, called by TCRdb with MiXCR from the multiplex PCR reads. The table includes about 1.1 million distinct CDR3 sequences, about two fifths detected once. The sample comprised peripheral blood or thyroid tissue (not recorded which). These receptors were obtained from an adult man with Graves' hyperthyroidism. CDR3s include the opening cysteine and the closing phenylalanine or tryptophan. The order of the fields is V gene, J gene, D gene, clone size, CDR3 protein, CDR3 DNA. The D gene is left open where the match is weak. Clone size is given for some rows only: seen once, a few or many times, or a class if the clone is expanded.

TRBV14	TRBJ2-7	TRBD2	many	CASSQARAGGRYEQYF	TGTGCCAGCAGCCAAGCAAGGGCGGGGGGCAGGTACGAGCAGTACTTC
TRBV5-6	TRBJ1-6	NA	many	CASSLLTNSPLHF	TGTGCCAGCAGCTTGCTCACAAATTCACCCCTCCACTTT
TRBV6-6	TRBJ1-1	NA	NA	CASRADRSMNTEAFF	TGTGCCAGCAGAGCAGACAGGAGCATGAACACTGAAGCTTTCTTT
TRBV29-1	TRBJ2-5	NA	many	CSVPNREWYQETQYF	TGCAGCGTTCCTAATAGGGAATGGTACCAAGAGACCCAGTACTTC
TRBV7-8	TRBJ2-5	NA	many	CASSNRGRAGPQETQYF	TGTGCCAGCAGCAACCGTGGGCGGGCGGGCCCCCAAGAGACCCAGTACTTC
TRBV15	TRBJ1-5	TRBD1	NA	CATSKGDNRGNQHF	TGTGCCACCAGCAAAGGGGACAACAGGGGCAATCAGCATTTT
TRBV10-2	TRBJ1-2	NA	few	CASSEGVSVVYGYTF	TGCGCCAGCAGCGAGGGGGTTTCTGTGGTCTATGGCTACACCTTC
TRBV20-1	TRBJ2-7	TRBD2	NA	CSVKGTSGGYEQYF	TGCAGCGTTAAAGGGACTAGCGGGGGCTACGAGCAGTACTTC
TRBV20-1	TRBJ2-7	NA	many	CSARDLNRGTYEQYF	TGCAGTGCTAGAGATCTAAACCGAGGAACCTACGAGCAGTACTTC
TRBV20-1	TRBJ1-4	TRBD1	NA	CSASYDVGGQPLAAGTEVHEKLFF	TGCAGTGCTAGTTATGATGTAGGGGGACAGCCCCTGGCTGCTGGCACAGAAGTACATGAAAAACTGTTTTTT
TRBV25-1	TRBJ2-7	NA	NA	CASSARPSIYEQYF	TGTGCCAGCAGTGCTAGACCTAGCATCTACGAGCAGTACTTC
TRBV30	TRBJ2-2	TRBD2	NA	CAWSRSGMHTGELFF	TGTGCCTGGAGCCGTAGCGGGATGCACACCGGGGAGCTGTTTTTT
TRBV11-2	TRBJ1-1	NA	many	CASSLATGPGSEAFF	TGTGCCAGCAGCTTAGCCACGGGCCCAGGCTCTGAAGCTTTCTTT
TRBV12-5	TRBJ2-5	NA	NA	CASSFSAWDQETQYF	TGTGCCAGCAGTTTCTCGGCCTGGGATCAAGAGACCCAGTACTTC
TRBV10-3	TRBJ2-5	NA	NA	CAGSYTQSRKTQYF	TGTGCCGGCAGTTACACCCAAAGCAGAAAGACCCAGTACTTC
TRBV10-3	TRBJ2-7	TRBD1	many	CAISGSGQGTYEQYF	TGTGCCATCAGTGGCTCCGGACAGGGAACTTACGAGCAGTACTTC